This T cell receptor beta chain originates from a study of blood T cell repertoires in COVID-19. Profiling relied on immunoSEQ multiplex PCR, and the TCRdb table lists in-frame clones only, not all of them. The table records around 260,000 clones, around 87% of them present only once. The J segment lost 4 bases and the V segment lost 3 bases, leaving 9 bases of the junction unmatched. CDR1 MNHNS and CDR2 SASEGT come from the germline V gene. CDR3 length equals 16 residues. The chain carries TRBV6-1 and TRBJ2-1, with TRBD2 identical over 7 bases. This TCR was sampled from a woman between 45 and 65 years old with acute or convalescent COVID-19. Sequences were obtained from peripheral blood. The CDR3 protein is CASSERLADPYNEQFF. The CDR3 nucleotides read TGTGCCAGCAGTGAGCGGCTAGCGGACCCATACAATGAGCAGTTCTTC.